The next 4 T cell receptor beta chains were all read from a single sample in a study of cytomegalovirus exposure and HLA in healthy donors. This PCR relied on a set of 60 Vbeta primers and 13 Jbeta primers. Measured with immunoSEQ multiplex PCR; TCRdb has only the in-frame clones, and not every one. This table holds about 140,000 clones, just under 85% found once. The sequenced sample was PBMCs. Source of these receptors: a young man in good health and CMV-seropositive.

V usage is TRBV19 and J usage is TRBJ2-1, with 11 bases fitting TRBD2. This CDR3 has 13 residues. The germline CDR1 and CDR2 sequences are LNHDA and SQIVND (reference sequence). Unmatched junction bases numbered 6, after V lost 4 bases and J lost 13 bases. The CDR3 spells CASSNTSGGLQFF. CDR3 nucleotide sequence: TGTGCCAGTAGTAATACTAGCGGGGGATTACAGTTCTTC. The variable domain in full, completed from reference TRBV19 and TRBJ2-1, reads DGGITQSPKYLFRKEGQNVTLSCEQNLNHDAMYWYRQDPGQGLRLIYYSQIVNDFQKGDIAEGYSVSREKKESFPLTVTSAQKNPTAFYLCASSNTSGGLQFFGPGTRLTVL.

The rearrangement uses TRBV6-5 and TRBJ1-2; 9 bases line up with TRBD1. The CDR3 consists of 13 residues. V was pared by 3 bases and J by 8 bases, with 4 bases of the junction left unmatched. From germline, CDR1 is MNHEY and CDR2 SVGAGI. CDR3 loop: CASSYRTGEGYTF. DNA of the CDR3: TGTGCCAGCAGTTATCGGACAGGGGAGGGCTACACCTTC.

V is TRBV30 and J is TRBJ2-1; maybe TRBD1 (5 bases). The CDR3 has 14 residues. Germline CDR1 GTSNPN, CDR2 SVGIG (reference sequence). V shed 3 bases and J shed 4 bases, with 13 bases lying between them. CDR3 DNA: TGTGCCTGGAGAAGTGGGCAGGGTTACAATGAGCAGTTCTTC. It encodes CAWRSGQGYNEQFF.

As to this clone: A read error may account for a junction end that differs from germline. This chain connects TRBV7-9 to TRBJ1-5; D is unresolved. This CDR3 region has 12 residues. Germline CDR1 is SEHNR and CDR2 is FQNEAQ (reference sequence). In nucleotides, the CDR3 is TGTTCCAGCAGCTGGCCAAATCAGCCCCAGCATTTT. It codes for CSSSWPNQPQHF.